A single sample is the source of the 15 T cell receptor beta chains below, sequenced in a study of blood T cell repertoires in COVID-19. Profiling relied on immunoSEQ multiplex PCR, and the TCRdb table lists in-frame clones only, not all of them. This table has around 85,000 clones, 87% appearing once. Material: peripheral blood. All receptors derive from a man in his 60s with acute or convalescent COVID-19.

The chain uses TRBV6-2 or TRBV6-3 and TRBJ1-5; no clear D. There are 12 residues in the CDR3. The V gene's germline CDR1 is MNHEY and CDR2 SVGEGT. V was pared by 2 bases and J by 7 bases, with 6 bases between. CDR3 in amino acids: CASSYAPQPQHF. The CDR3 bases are TGTGCCAGCAGTTACGCGCCGCAGCCCCAGCATTTT.

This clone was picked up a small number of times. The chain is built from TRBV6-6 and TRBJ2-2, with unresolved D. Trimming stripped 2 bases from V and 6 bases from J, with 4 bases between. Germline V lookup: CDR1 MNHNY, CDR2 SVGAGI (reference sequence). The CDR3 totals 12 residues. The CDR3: CASSYEAGELFF. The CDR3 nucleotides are TGTGCCAGCAGTTACGAGGCCGGGGAGCTGTTTTTT.

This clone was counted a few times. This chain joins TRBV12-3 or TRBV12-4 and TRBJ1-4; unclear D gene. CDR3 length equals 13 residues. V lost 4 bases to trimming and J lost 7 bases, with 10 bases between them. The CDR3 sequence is CASSWVSGEKLFF. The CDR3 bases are TGTGCCAGCAGTTGGGTGTCGGGTGAAAAACTGTTTTTT.

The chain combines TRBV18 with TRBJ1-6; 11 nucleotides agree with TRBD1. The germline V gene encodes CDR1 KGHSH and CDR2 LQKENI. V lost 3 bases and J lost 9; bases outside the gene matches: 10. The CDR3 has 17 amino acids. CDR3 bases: TGTGCCAGCTCACCGCAGAGTGGACAGGGGGCTTCTTCACCCCTCCACTTT. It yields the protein CASSPQSGQGASSPLHF.

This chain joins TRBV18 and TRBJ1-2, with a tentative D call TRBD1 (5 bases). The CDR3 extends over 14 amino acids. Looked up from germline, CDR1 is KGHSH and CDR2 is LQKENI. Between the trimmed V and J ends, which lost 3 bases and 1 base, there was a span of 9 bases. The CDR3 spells CASSPDGGNYGYTF. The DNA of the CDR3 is TGTGCCAGCTCACCCGACGGGGGTAACTATGGCTACACCTTC.

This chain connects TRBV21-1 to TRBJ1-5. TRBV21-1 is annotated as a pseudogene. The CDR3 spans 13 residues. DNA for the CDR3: TGTGCCAGAGCCGGGACTAACAATCAGCCCCAGCATTTT. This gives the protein CARAGTNNQPQHF.

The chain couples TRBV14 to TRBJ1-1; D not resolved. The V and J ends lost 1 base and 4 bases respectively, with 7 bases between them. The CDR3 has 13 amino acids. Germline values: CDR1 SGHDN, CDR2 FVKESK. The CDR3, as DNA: TGTGCCAGCAGCCAAGCGGGATCCACTGAAGCTTTCTTT. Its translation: CASSQAGSTEAFF.

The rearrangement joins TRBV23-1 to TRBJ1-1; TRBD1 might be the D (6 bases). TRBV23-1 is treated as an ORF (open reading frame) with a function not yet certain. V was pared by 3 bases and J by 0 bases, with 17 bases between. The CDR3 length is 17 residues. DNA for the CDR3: TGCGCCAGCAGTCATAATATGCAGGGGCGGATGAACACTGAAGCTTTCTTT. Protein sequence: CASSHNMQGRMNTEAFF.

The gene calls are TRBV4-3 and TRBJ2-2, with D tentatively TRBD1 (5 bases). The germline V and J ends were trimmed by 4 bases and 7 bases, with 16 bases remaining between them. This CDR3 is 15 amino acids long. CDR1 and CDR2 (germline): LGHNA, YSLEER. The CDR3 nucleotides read TGCGCCAGCAGCCCCCTGACAGCGTCCCACGGGGAGCTGTTTTTT. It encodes CASSPLTASHGELFF.

CDR3 sequence: CASSDSRGGDTQYF. Written as DNA, the CDR3 is TGCGCCAGCAGTGACTCGCGGGGTGGAGATACGCAGTATTTT. V and J are TRBV10-1 and TRBJ2-3, with D tentatively TRBD2 (6 bases). Germline V gene lookup returns CDR1 WNHNN and CDR2 SYGVQD (reference sequence). This CDR3 region has 14 residues. Trimming shortened V by 3 bases and J by 5 bases, and 12 bases separated the two germline ends.

The CDR3 reads CASSVEGADTEAFF. DNA for the CDR3: TGTGCCAGCAGCGTAGAGGGGGCTGACACTGAAGCTTTCTTT. J is TRBJ1-1 and V is TRBV9, with TRBD1 matching over 7 bases. The length of the CDR3 is 14 residues. Germline V gene lookup returns CDR1 SGDLS and CDR2 YYNGEE. V was pared by 0 bases and J by 3 bases, with 2 bases of the junction left unmatched.

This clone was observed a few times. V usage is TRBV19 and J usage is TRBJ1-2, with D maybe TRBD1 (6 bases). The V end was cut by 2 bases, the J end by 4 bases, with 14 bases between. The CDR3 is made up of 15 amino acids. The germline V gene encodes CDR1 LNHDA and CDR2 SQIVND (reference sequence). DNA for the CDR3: TGTGCCAGTAGTATATGGGGGCAGTCAACCTATGGCTACACCTTC. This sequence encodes CASSIWGQSTYGYTF.

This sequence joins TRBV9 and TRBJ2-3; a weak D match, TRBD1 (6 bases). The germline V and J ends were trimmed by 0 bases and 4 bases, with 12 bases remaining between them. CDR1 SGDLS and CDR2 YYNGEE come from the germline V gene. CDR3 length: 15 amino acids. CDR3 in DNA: TGTGCCAGCAGCGTAGCTCCACAGGGAGCAGATACGCAGTATTTT. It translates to CASSVAPQGADTQYF. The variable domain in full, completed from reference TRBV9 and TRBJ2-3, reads DSGVTQTPKHLITATGQRVTLRCSPRSGDLSVYWYQQSLDQGLQFLIQYYNGEERAKGNILERFSAQQFPDLHSELNLSSLELGDSALYFCASSVAPQGADTQYFGPGTRLTVL.

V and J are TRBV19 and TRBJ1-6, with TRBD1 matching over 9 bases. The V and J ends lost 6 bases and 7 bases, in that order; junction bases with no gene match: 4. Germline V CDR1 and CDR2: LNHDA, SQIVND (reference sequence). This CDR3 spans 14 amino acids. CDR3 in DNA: TGTGCCAGTAGCGTCGGGACAGGGAATTCACCCCTCCACTTT. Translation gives CASSVGTGNSPLHF.

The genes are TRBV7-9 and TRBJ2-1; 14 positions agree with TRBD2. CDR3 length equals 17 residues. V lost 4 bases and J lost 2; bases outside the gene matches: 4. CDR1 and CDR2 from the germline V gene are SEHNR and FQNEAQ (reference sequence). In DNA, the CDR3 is TGTGCCAGCAGCTCCGGGACTAGCGGGGGCCCCTACAATGAGCAGTTCTTC. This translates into CASSSGTSGGPYNEQFF.